This T cell receptor (beta chain) came from a study of cytomegalovirus exposure and HLA in healthy donors. CDR1 is MGHRA and CDR2 is YSYEKL in the germline V gene. The CDR3 consists of 15 residues. J was trimmed by 1 base and V by 5 bases; bases with no gene match: 4. The study, taken as a whole, reports: Association with HLA alleles at 0.05 false discovery rate was found for roughly 17,000 TCR beta sequences in a later analysis. TCR beta V- and J-gene trimming, according to a later analysis, was linked to a missense DCLRE1C variant.

As concerns this clone: The antigen remains undetermined.

A multiplex PCR was run with 60 Vbeta primers and 13 Jbeta primers. Study processing details: Roughly 11 million shared chains were among tens of millions of unique TCR beta chains counted in a later analysis. The data were produced by immunoSEQ multiplex PCR, yet TCRdb's version contains in-frame clones alone and is incomplete. V, J and clone size are those of that table, while D and trimming were read from the DNA. The data hold over 150,000 clones, with around 80% observed a single time. This receptor was obtained from a woman aged 50 to 60 in good health and CMV-seropositive. This rearrangement joins TRBV4-1 to TRBJ2-1, with 8 bases matching TRBD1. The source material was PBMCs. CDR3 residues: CASSWRQGSYNEQFF. CDR3 DNA sequence: TGCGCCAGCAGCTGGCGACAGGGGTCCTACAATGAGCAGTTCTTC.